The 32 T cell receptor beta chains below come from one sample, sequenced in a study of blood T cell repertoires in COVID-19. The protocol was immunoSEQ multiplex PCR, while the TCRdb copy is restricted to in-frame clones and leaves out a portion. The profile shows about 83,000 clones, 70% to 90% of them singletons. Sequenced: peripheral blood. These receptors were taken from an elderly woman in a cohort sampled during active or convalescent COVID-19.

The V and J genes are TRBV10-2 and TRBJ2-1; 8 bases map to TRBD2. Trimming cost V 4 bases and J 2 bases; bases outside gene matches: 4. The CDR3 is 15 residues long. Germline loops: CDR1 WSHSY, CDR2 SAAADI. As DNA, the CDR3 is TGCGCCAGCAGTGTGGGTAGCGGGGCCTACAATGAGCAGTTCTTC. Translating it yields CASSVGSGAYNEQFF.

The genes are TRBV28 and TRBJ1-2, with D maybe TRBD1 (6 bases). V lost 1 base to trimming and J lost 3 bases, with 15 bases between them. Germline-derived CDR1 and CDR2 are MDHEN and SYDVKM. This CDR3 is 16 amino acids long. This CDR3 is CASSLYSGAPDYGYTF. CDR3 DNA: TGTGCCAGCAGTTTATATTCAGGGGCTCCTGACTATGGCTACACCTTC.

The rearrangement links TRBV9 to TRBJ1-5, with 7 bases identical to TRBD1. Germline V gene data show CDR1 as SGDLS and CDR2 as YYNGEE. This CDR3 contains 14 residues. Germline trimming cut 3 bases from V and 4 bases from J; bases unmatched to any gene: 4. The CDR3 here is CASSGGTANQPQHF. CDR3 in DNA: TGTGCCAGCAGCGGTGGGACAGCAAATCAGCCCCAGCATTTT.

This chain joins TRBV16 and TRBJ2-1; unclear D gene. V was pared by 1 base and J by 6 bases, with 10 bases between. Germline-derived CDR1 and CDR2 are KGHSY and FQNENV. This CDR3 has 14 residues. CDR3 residues: CASSQWASINEQFF. The CDR3, as DNA: TGTGCCAGCAGCCAATGGGCCAGTATCAATGAGCAGTTCTTC.

The V call is TRBV9, the J call TRBJ2-6; D gene unclear. Looked up from germline, CDR1 is SGDLS and CDR2 is YYNGEE. The CDR3 length is 17 residues. Trimming took off 0 bases at V and 0 bases at J, with 10 bases between the two ends. The CDR3 DNA reads TGTGCCAGCAGCGTAGCCCTGCAGTCCTCTGGGGCCAACGTCCTGACTTTC. Protein sequence: CASSVALQSSGANVLTF.

This clone has only a few counts. The rearrangement links TRBV7-2 to TRBJ2-1; D might be TRBD2 (5 bases). Germline V gene data show CDR1 as SGHTA and CDR2 as FQGNSA. This CDR3 has 16 residues. Trimming took off 4 bases at V and 0 bases at J, with 13 bases between the two ends. The CDR3 sequence: CASSSRTGSSYNEQFF. The DNA for the CDR3 is TGTGCCAGCAGCTCCAGGACTGGGAGCTCCTACAATGAGCAGTTCTTC.

This clone was detected only a few times. J is TRBJ2-2 and V is TRBV10-1; 11 positions match TRBD2. The CDR3 contains 18 residues. Per germline, CDR1 WNHNN and CDR2 SYGVQD (reference sequence). With V trimmed by 3 bases and J by 3 bases, 9 bases remained unmatched. The CDR3 protein is CASSEGLAGGLDTGELFF. The CDR3 DNA is TGCGCCAGCAGTGAAGGGTTAGCGGGAGGGCTGGACACCGGGGAGCTGTTTTTT.

This clone occurred once. The rearrangement joins TRBV6-1 to TRBJ1-5; 9 nucleotides match TRBD1. CDR3 length equals 15 residues. V gave up 5 bases and J gave up 4 bases; unmatched junction bases: 6. Germline assignment: CDR1 MNHNS and CDR2 SASEGT. CDR3 loop: CASSSTGGRNQPQHF. The CDR3 region has the DNA TGTGCCAGCAGTTCGACAGGGGGTAGGAATCAGCCCCAGCATTTT.

This sequence joins TRBV24-1 and TRBJ2-1, with TRBD2 identical over 12 bases. The J segment lost 4 bases and the V segment lost 7 bases, leaving 4 bases of the junction unmatched. From germline, CDR1 is KGHDR and CDR2 SFDVKD. This CDR3 has 15 amino acids. CDR3 sequence (DNA): TGTGCCACCAGCCAGACTAGCGGGAGATACAATGAGCAGTTCTTC. It is translated as CATSQTSGRYNEQFF.

Written as DNA, the CDR3 is TGTGCCAGCAGCGTGACAGGGATTGGAGAAAAACTGTTTTTT. It translates to CASSVTGIGEKLFF. The chain links TRBV5-5 to TRBJ1-4; the match to TRBD1 covers 7 bases. Germline-derived CDR1 and CDR2 are SGHKS and YYEKEE (reference sequence). The CDR3 covers 14 residues. The V and J ends lost 4 bases and 8 bases, in that order; junction bases with no gene match: 8.

By sample share, this clone is medium-sized. V gene TRBV6-5 combines with J gene TRBJ1-5; 7 bases align to TRBD1. Germline CDR1 and CDR2: MNHEY and SVGAGI. The CDR3 is 14 residues long. The trim removed 7 bases at V and 5 bases at J, leaving 8 bases unmatched. In nucleotides, the CDR3 is TGTGCCAGCATACATGGAGGGGGCGATCAGCCCCAGCATTTT. It specifies CASIHGGGDQPQHF.

The chain recombines TRBV15 with TRBJ2-3; 7 nucleotides align to TRBD1. V lost 3 bases, J lost 0 bases, and 3 bases stayed unmatched. The CDR3 totals 15 residues. Germline CDR1 and CDR2: LNHNV and YYDKDF (reference sequence). The CDR3 here is CATSRGQFSTDTQYF. The CDR3 coding sequence is TGTGCCACCAGCAGGGGACAGTTTAGCACAGATACGCAGTATTTT.

This rearrangement joins TRBV3-1 (or the pseudogene TRBV3-2) to TRBJ1-5; 8 nucleotides agree with TRBD1. Germline loops: CDR1 LGHDT, CDR2 YNNKEL (reference sequence). V dropped 3 bases and J dropped 6; count of bases not matched to a gene: 4. This CDR3 spans 14 amino acids. The CDR3 bases are TGTGCCAGCAGCCAGTCAGGGGGCAGTCAGCCCCAGCATTTT. Its protein product is CASSQSGGSQPQHF.

This clone has just one count. The chain couples TRBV29-1 to TRBJ2-1; 7 bases map to TRBD2. Germline lookup yields CDR1 SQVTM and CDR2 ANQGSEA. The CDR3 loop spans 16 amino acids. J gave up 10 bases and V 0 bases, and 15 bases lay outside the gene matches. The CDR3 coding sequence is TGCAGCGTTGAAGATCGAAGAAGCGGGAAGCCCGGAGAGCAGTTCTTC. Its translation: CSVEDRRSGKPGEQFF.

This clone was seen just once. The rearrangement uses TRBV2 and TRBJ1-1; a weak D match, TRBD1 (5 bases). CDR1 is SNHLY and CDR2 is FYNNEI in the germline V gene. V was pared by 8 bases and J by 4 bases, with 14 bases between. This CDR3 contains 13 residues. The CDR3 here is CASLIGEGTEAFF. The CDR3 nucleotides are TGTGCCAGCCTTATAGGGGAGGGCACTGAAGCTTTCTTT.

The chain recombines TRBV2 with TRBJ1-4, with TRBD1 matching 7 bases. The J segment lost 8 bases and the V segment lost 7 bases, leaving 10 bases of the junction unmatched. Germline V gives CDR1 SNHLY, CDR2 FYNNEI. The CDR3 runs to 14 residues. The CDR3 loop is CASKIDRVGEKLFF. The CDR3 DNA sequence: TGTGCCAGCAAAATAGACAGGGTTGGCGAAAAACTGTTTTTT.

Notes on this clone: At one end, the junction sequence differs from germline, possibly due to a read error. This chain joins TRBV5-5 and TRBJ1-5, with 12 bases matching TRBD1. The length of the CDR3 is 16 residues. The germline CDR1 and CDR2 sequences are SGHKS and YYEKEE (reference sequence). CDR3 in DNA: TGTGCCAGCAGTTTGGGACAGGGGGCAGGCAATCAGCCCCAGCATTTT. Amino acid sequence: CASSLGQGAGNQPQHF.

The chain uses TRBV19 and TRBJ2-1, with 8 bases matching TRBD2. The V segment lost 4 bases and the J segment 10 bases; nucleotides outside the gene matches: 9. This CDR3 region has 14 residues. CDR1 and CDR2 from the germline V gene are LNHDA and SQIVND (reference sequence). This chain's CDR3 is CASSKGLVLAEQFF. CDR3 coding DNA: TGTGCCAGTAGTAAGGGACTAGTTCTTGCCGAGCAGTTCTTC.

The chain couples TRBV5-5 to TRBJ1-1; D is possibly TRBD1 (6 bases). The CDR3 covers 15 residues. V gave up 0 bases and J gave up 2 bases, with 11 bases separating them. Germline lookup yields CDR1 SGHKS and CDR2 YYEKEE (reference sequence). CDR3: CASSLAGTRNTEAFF. The DNA of the CDR3 is TGTGCCAGCAGCTTGGCCGGGACAAGAAACACTGAAGCTTTCTTT.

The J gene is TRBJ1-2, the V gene TRBV5-1; 9 nucleotides match TRBD1. This CDR3 comprises 14 residues. The V and J ends lost 3 bases and 4 bases, in that order; junction bases with no gene match: 4. The V gene's germline CDR1 is SGHRS and CDR2 YFSETQ. The CDR3 nucleotides are TGCGCCAGCAGCTCCGGGACAGGGACCTATGGCTACACCTTC. It translates to CASSSGTGTYGYTF. Looking up the rest from reference TRBV5-1 and TRBJ1-2 gives the full variable domain: KAGVTQTPRYLIKTRGQQVTLSCSPISGHRSVSWYQQTPGQGLQFLFEYFSETQRNKGNFPGRFSGRQFSNSRSEMNVSTLELGDSALYLCASSSGTGTYGYTFGSGTRLTVV.

This clone appeared once. The rearrangement uses TRBV20-1 and TRBJ2-1; D remains unclear. Germline V gene lookup returns CDR1 DFQATT and CDR2 SNEGSKA (reference sequence). CDR3 size: 11 residues. V dropped 3 bases and J dropped 5 bases, with 5 bases sitting between them. The DNA of the CDR3 is TGCAGTGCTAGCGTTCACAATGAGCAGTTCTTC. Its translation is CSASVHNEQFF.

The genes are TRBV2 and TRBJ2-1; 8 nucleotides line up with TRBD1. Germline V lookup: CDR1 SNHLY, CDR2 FYNNEI. The CDR3 is 13 amino acids. V gave up 7 bases and J gave up 6 bases; unmatched junction bases: 5. The CDR3 bases are TGTGCCAGCACCGGACAGGGTGGCAATGAGCAGTTCTTC. This encodes CASTGQGGNEQFF.

V gene TRBV19 combines with J gene TRBJ2-7, with D perhaps matching TRBD1 (5 bases). CDR1 LNHDA and CDR2 SQIVND come from the germline V gene (reference sequence). The CDR3 has 14 residues. V was cut by 6 bases and J by 1 base, with 13 bases left in between. The CDR3 here is CASSPTDLSYEQYF. DNA for the CDR3: TGTGCCAGTAGCCCGACAGACCTTTCCTACGAGCAGTACTTC.

The rearrangement joins TRBV25-1 to TRBJ1-2; TRBD1 matches at 9 bases. The length of the CDR3 is 15 residues. The junction had 8 bases not matched to a gene; V was cut back by 4 bases and J by 5 bases. Looked up from germline, CDR1 is MGHDK and CDR2 is SYGVNS. The CDR3 loop is CASSVADRGRYGYTF. DNA for the CDR3: TGTGCCAGCAGTGTGGCGGACAGGGGAAGGTATGGCTACACCTTC.

The V and J genes are TRBV30 and TRBJ1-4; possibly TRBD1 for D (5 bases). CDR1 and CDR2 (germline): GTSNPN, SVGIG (reference sequence). This CDR3 comprises 14 residues. Trimming shortened V by 0 bases and J by 5 bases, and 10 bases separated the two germline ends. Written as DNA, the CDR3 is TGTGCCTGGAGTGTACCGGGGGGGAATGAAAAACTGTTTTTT. Translation: CAWSVPGGNEKLFF.

V usage is TRBV2 and J usage is TRBJ1-2, with unresolved D. This CDR3 is 13 amino acids long. Trimming left V 6 bases short and J 8 bases short, with 16 bases between. Germline V gene lookup returns CDR1 SNHLY and CDR2 FYNNEI. CDR3 DNA sequence: TGTGCCAGCAGAGAAACTATGGCGGAAGGCTACACCTTC. This translates into CASRETMAEGYTF.

This clone was found a few times. V is TRBV18 and J is TRBJ2-1; D may be TRBD1 (6 bases). Germline lookup yields CDR1 KGHSH and CDR2 LQKENI. CDR3 size: 15 residues. Trimming pared 0 bases from V and 7 bases from J, leaving 13 bases between. The chain's CDR3 is CASSPPNRAGNEQFF. CDR3 in DNA: TGTGCCAGCTCACCACCGAACAGGGCAGGGAATGAGCAGTTCTTC.

The DNA of the CDR3 is TGCAGTGCTAGAGAGGAGGAAAAACTGTTTTTT. Its protein is CSAREEEKLFF. The chain combines TRBV20-1 with TRBJ1-4; D gene ambiguous. CDR3 length: 11 amino acids. Deletions cut 0 bases from V and 8 bases from J, with 4 bases between. Germline V gene data show CDR1 as DFQATT and CDR2 as SNEGSKA (reference sequence).

The J gene is TRBJ1-1, the V gene TRBV5-1; 10 bases are a match to TRBD1. This CDR3 has 12 residues. Trimming cost V 4 bases and J 8 bases; bases outside gene matches: 2. Germline CDR1 SGHRS, CDR2 YFSETQ. The CDR3 loop reads CASSRGQGEAFF. The CDR3 DNA follows: TGCGCCAGCAGCAGGGGACAGGGGGAAGCTTTCTTT. The whole variable domain, remainder taken from reference TRBV5-1 and TRBJ1-1, is KAGVTQTPRYLIKTRGQQVTLSCSPISGHRSVSWYQQTPGQGLQFLFEYFSETQRNKGNFPGRFSGRQFSNSRSEMNVSTLELGDSALYLCASSRGQGEAFFGQGTRLTVV.

The CDR3, as DNA: TGTGCCAGCATCACAGCGAACACTGAAGCTTTCTTT. This codes for CASITANTEAFF. The chain carries TRBV28 and TRBJ1-1; D is uncertain. The V gene's germline CDR1 is MDHEN and CDR2 SYDVKM. This CDR3 spans 12 amino acids. V lost 7 bases to trimming and J lost 1 base, with 7 bases between them.

The chain recombines TRBV12-5 with TRBJ2-3; 7 bases agree with TRBD2. The V gene end was trimmed by 1 base and the J gene end by 4 bases; junction bases not matched to a gene: 5. The CDR3 is 15 residues long. Germline loops: CDR1 LGHNT, CDR2 FRNRAP. CDR3 DNA sequence: TGTGCTAGTGGTTTGGATACGGGGGGAGCAGATACGCAGTATTTT. This codes for CASGLDTGGADTQYF.

The chain recombines TRBV11-2 with TRBJ2-6; 7 bases line up with TRBD2. After removal of 0 bases from V and 2 bases from J, the junction contained 1 base not matched to a gene. Germline V lookup: CDR1 SGHAT, CDR2 FQNNGV. The CDR3 length is 16 residues. The CDR3 DNA is TGTGCCAGCAGCTTAGAGGGGGGGACTGGGGCCAACGTCCTGACTTTC. It codes for CASSLEGGTGANVLTF.